The clone carrying this TCR beta chain occurred a few times. What it binds is not known. Looked up from germline, CDR1 is MNHEY and CDR2 is SMNVEV (reference sequence). The CDR3 runs 15 residues. Trimming at V came to 5 bases and at J to 2 bases, leaving 8 bases not matched to a gene. With a J-beta primer mix and a sample-barcoded 5' primer, a second PCR ran about 6 to 11 cycles. TCRdb redid the calling of the 5' RACE reads with MiXCR, one entry per CDR3 protein. The table shows about 680,000 distinct CDR3 sequences, with about half occurring only once. This sample was included in a study of blood T cells in healthy people across ages. Study results and caveats: CMV status of donors was not determined, possibly confounding expanded clonotype changes. Long-lived donors had more naive CD4+ cells and higher diversity than aged donors.

The sample consisted of blood. This sequence originates from a woman between 55 and 75 years old in good health. The V gene is TRBV27, the J gene TRBJ1-1, with 7 bases identical to TRBD1. Here the CDR3 DNA reads TGTGCCAGCAGTGGACTCAGGGGGGTCAACACTGAAGCTTTCTTT. Its protein product is CASSGLRGVNTEAFF.